A single sample gave rise to the 24 T cell receptor beta chains below, sequenced in a study of blood T cell repertoires in COVID-19. The assay was immunoSEQ multiplex PCR, and TCRdb's table has in-frame clones only and misses some. The table has 100,000 to 150,000 clones, about 80% seen once; the top ten hold about 17%. The material sequenced was peripheral blood. The receptor set was obtained from a woman in her fifties or sixties with acute or convalescent COVID-19.

This clone occurred a few times. V gene TRBV5-1 combines with J gene TRBJ1-2; TRBD1 aligns across 7 bases. This CDR3 has 15 amino acids. Trimming cost V 0 bases and J 1 base; bases outside gene matches: 3. Germline assignment: CDR1 SGHRS and CDR2 YFSETQ. CDR3 sequence (DNA): TGCGCCAGCAGCTTGGGTCAGGGGGGTAACTATGGCTACACCTTC. Its translation: CASSLGQGGNYGYTF.

This chain connects TRBV7-9 to TRBJ1-1; 9 bases match TRBD1. This CDR3 comprises 11 residues. Germline assignment: CDR1 SEHNR and CDR2 FQNEAQ (reference sequence). V shed 1 base and J 13 bases; nucleotides not matched to a gene: 1. The chain's CDR3 is CASSLGGQGFF. CDR3 bases: TGTGCCAGCAGCTTAGGGGGACAGGGTTTCTTT.

J is TRBJ1-5 and V is TRBV2; 8 nucleotides agree with TRBD1. The CDR3 is 12 amino acids. Germline V CDR1 and CDR2: SNHLY, FYNNEI. CDR3 sequence: CAAGQGNQPQHF. Here the CDR3 DNA reads TGTGCGGCAGGACAGGGTAATCAGCCCCAGCATTTT.

J is TRBJ1-2 and V is TRBV4-1; D not certain. The germline V gene encodes CDR1 MGHRA and CDR2 YSYEKL. The V and J ends lost 0 bases and 0 bases respectively, with 14 bases between them. This CDR3 has 17 amino acids. The CDR3 reads CASSQDWEDVSNYGYTF. CDR3 in DNA: TGCGCCAGCAGCCAAGATTGGGAGGACGTTTCTAACTATGGCTACACCTTC.

The chain joins TRBV21-1 to TRBJ1-3; no DNA check was done on the table's D call, TRBD1. TRBV21-1 is assigned pseudogene status. The CDR3 has 15 residues. The CDR3 reads CASSKGTASGNTIYF. DNA for the CDR3: TGTGCCAGCAGCAAAGGGACAGCCTCTGGAAACACCATATATTTT.

The chain has TRBV30 and TRBJ2-3; 15 bases agree with TRBD2. Per the germline V gene, CDR1 is GTSNPN and CDR2 is SVGIG (reference sequence). The CDR3 contains 16 residues. After removal of 2 bases from V and 4 bases from J, the junction contained 4 bases not matched to a gene. The chain's CDR3 is CAWSMRTSGGADTQYF. The CDR3 region has the DNA TGTGCCTGGAGTATGCGGACTAGCGGGGGGGCAGATACGCAGTATTTT.

The rearrangement uses TRBV18 and TRBJ2-7, with 10 bases fitting TRBD1. V lost 4 bases and J lost 6; bases outside the gene matches: 12. This CDR3 contains 16 residues. Germline-derived CDR1 and CDR2 are KGHSH and LQKENI. The CDR3 bases are TGTGCCAGCTCACGGGGGACAGGGGTAGCTGCGGGCGAGCAGTACTTC. It translates to CASSRGTGVAAGEQYF.

The chain recombines TRBV19 with TRBJ1-6; 7 nucleotides match TRBD1. The ends lost 2 bases at V and 9 bases at J; junction bases unmatched: 13. The CDR3 covers 17 residues. Germline V gene sequence: CDR1 LNHDA, CDR2 SQIVND (reference sequence). Written as DNA, the CDR3 is TGTGCCAGTAGTATAACGGACCGGGGCAGGGGGAGTTCACCCCTCCACTTT. Encoded protein: CASSITDRGRGSSPLHF.

J is TRBJ1-1 and V is TRBV5-1; 10 nucleotides match TRBD1. CDR3 length: 14 amino acids. The V gene end was trimmed by 8 bases and the J gene end by 3 bases; junction bases not matched to a gene: 7. Germline V gene lookup returns CDR1 SGHRS and CDR2 YFSETQ. The CDR3 protein is CASARDRGDTEAFF. The CDR3 DNA sequence: TGCGCCAGTGCCCGGGACAGGGGTGACACTGAAGCTTTCTTT.

V usage is TRBV2 and J usage is TRBJ1-2; D call uncertain. Germline-derived CDR1 and CDR2 are SNHLY and FYNNEI. The CDR3 extends over 15 amino acids. Deletions cut 6 bases from V and 5 bases from J, with 19 bases between. The CDR3 is CASSAGLGPLYGYTF. The CDR3 region has the DNA TGTGCCAGCAGCGCAGGTTTAGGCCCCTTATATGGCTACACCTTC.

CDR3 loop: CASSGAGANYGYTF. CDR3 sequence (DNA): TGTGCCAGCAGTGGGGCGGGGGCAAACTATGGCTACACCTTC. This chain joins TRBV2 and TRBJ1-2, with D possibly being TRBD1 (6 bases). The length of the CDR3 is 14 residues. The germline V gene encodes CDR1 SNHLY and CDR2 FYNNEI. The V and J ends lost 4 bases and 2 bases respectively, with 11 bases between them.

The chain recombines TRBV6-5 with TRBJ1-2; D is possibly TRBD1 (5 bases). Germline CDR1 and CDR2: MNHEY and SVGAGI. This CDR3 is 14 amino acids long. V lost 8 bases and J 6 bases, leaving 19 bases between the germline ends. CDR3 nucleotide sequence: TGTGCCAGCCAGCAGGGAGGTCGAGTAGATGGCTACACCTTC. Its translation is CASQQGGRVDGYTF.

The rearrangement links TRBV5-5 to TRBJ2-1, with a possible D match to TRBD2 (5 bases). Germline-derived CDR1 and CDR2 are SGHKS and YYEKEE (reference sequence). The length of the CDR3 is 16 residues. V was shortened by 4 bases and J by 1 base, with 15 bases between the two germline ends. CDR3 coding DNA: TGTGCCAGCAGCCTCATCCGGGAAGTATCCTACAATGAGCAGTTCTTC. This codes for CASSLIREVSYNEQFF.

This clone was detected only once. The rearrangement links TRBV7-2 to TRBJ1-1; D not resolved. Germline CDR1 is SGHTA and CDR2 is FQGNSA. The ends were cut back, 1 base at V and 5 bases at J, with 11 bases in the middle. This CDR3 region has 14 residues. The CDR3 loop reads CASSLVGWRTEAFF. The CDR3 nucleotides read TGTGCCAGCAGCTTAGTAGGGTGGAGGACTGAAGCTTTCTTT. The whole variable domain, filled in from reference TRBV7-2 and TRBJ1-1, reads GAGVSQSPSNKVTEKGKDVELRCDPISGHTALYWYRQSLGQGLEFLIYFQGNSAPDKSGLPSDRFSAERTGGSVSTLTIQRTQQEDSAVYLCASSLVGWRTEAFFGQGTRLTVV.

This clone was seen a handful of times. The chain has TRBV3-1 (or the pseudogene TRBV3-2) and TRBJ1-2, with a weak D call TRBD1 (6 bases). The V end was cut by 1 base, the J end by 4 bases, with 19 bases between. Looked up from germline, CDR1 is LGHDT and CDR2 is YNNKEL (reference sequence). This CDR3 comprises 17 residues. In nucleotides, the CDR3 is TGTGCCAGCAGCCAAGGACAGGCGAACCCCACTCGCTATGGCTACACCTTC. It codes for CASSQGQANPTRYGYTF.

About this clone itself: This sample includes further DNA sequences coding for the same CDR3. The chain recombines TRBV19 with TRBJ1-1; 7 bases line up with TRBD1. This CDR3 has 12 residues. The V and J ends lost 4 bases and 6 bases, in that order; junction bases with no gene match: 2. From germline, CDR1 is LNHDA and CDR2 SQIVND (reference sequence). The CDR3 DNA sequence: TGTGCCAGTAGTAGACAGGGATCTGAAGCTTTCTTT. Protein product: CASSRQGSEAFF.

V gene TRBV6-1 combines with J gene TRBJ1-1, with a possible D match to TRBD1 (6 bases). Trimming removed 3 bases from V and 3 bases from J, with 11 bases in between. Germline CDR1 reads MNHNS; CDR2 reads SASEGT. The CDR3 loop spans 14 amino acids. The CDR3: CASSDSGVDTEAFF. The CDR3 DNA sequence: TGTGCCAGCAGTGATTCAGGGGTTGACACTGAAGCTTTCTTT.

In nucleotides, the CDR3 is TGTGCCAGCAGTGTTGGGGGGTCCTACAATGAGCAGTTCTTC. Translation gives CASSVGGSYNEQFF. The V call is TRBV2, the J call TRBJ2-1, with D maybe TRBD2 (6 bases). Germline values: CDR1 SNHLY, CDR2 FYNNEI. V was cut by 4 bases and J by 1 base, with 8 bases left in between. The CDR3 length is 14 residues. The whole variable domain, filled in from reference TRBV2 and TRBJ2-1, reads EPEVTQTPSHQVTQMGQEVILRCVPISNHLYFYWYRQILGQKVEFLVSFYNNEISEKSEIFDDQFSVERPDGSNFTLKIRSTKLEDSAMYFCASSVGGSYNEQFFGPGTRLTVL.

This chain joins TRBV19 and TRBJ1-3; D ambiguous. The CDR3 totals 18 residues. CDR1 and CDR2 (germline): LNHDA, SQIVND (reference sequence). V gave up 5 bases and J gave up 0 bases, with 20 bases separating them. The CDR3 DNA reads as TGTGCCAGTAGTGCCCGGGAGGGAGTCTCAAGCTCTGGAAACACCATATATTTT. Its translation is CASSAREGVSSSGNTIYF.

CDR3 protein: CATSARPGTGPSYNEQFF. The CDR3 DNA sequence: TGTGCCACCAGTGCTCGTCCCGGGACAGGGCCCTCCTACAATGAGCAGTTCTTC. This chain links TRBV24-1 with TRBJ2-1, with 9 bases identical to TRBD1. Per the germline V gene, CDR1 is KGHDR and CDR2 is SFDVKD. CDR3 length: 18 residues. J gave up 0 bases and V 5 bases, and 10 bases lay outside the gene matches.

This clone turned up a few times. The CDR3 nucleotides are TGTGCCAGTAGTCCCTCTCAGGGGGGCAATCAGCCCCAGCATTTT. This encodes CASSPSQGGNQPQHF. The chain joins TRBV19 to TRBJ1-5, with TRBD1 identical over 7 bases. The trim removed 5 bases at V and 2 bases at J, leaving 6 bases unmatched. In germline, CDR1 is LNHDA, CDR2 SQIVND (reference sequence). This CDR3 has 15 amino acids.

This sequence joins TRBV7-3 and TRBJ1-2, with D possibly matching TRBD1 (5 bases). Per the germline V gene, CDR1 is SGHTA and CDR2 is FQGTGA. The ends were cut back, 2 bases at V and 5 bases at J, with 9 bases in the middle. This CDR3 comprises 13 residues. In nucleotides, the CDR3 is TGTGCCAGCAGCTTAGGGCAGGGTTATGGCTACACCTTC. It specifies CASSLGQGYGYTF.

The V gene is TRBV6-1, the J gene TRBJ2-5, with TRBD2 matching 11 bases. The CDR3 length is 19 residues. V trimming: 3 bases; J trimming: 6 bases; junction bases outside the gene matches: 18. From germline, CDR1 is MNHNS and CDR2 SASEGT. CDR3 residues: CASSDILVSLAGGMKTQYF. The DNA for the CDR3 is TGTGCCAGCAGTGATATCTTGGTATCGCTAGCGGGGGGTATGAAGACCCAGTACTTC.

In this sample, this clone turned up a few times. This sequence joins TRBV10-3 and TRBJ1-6; 11 bases fit TRBD1. Germline CDR1 is ENHRY and CDR2 is SYGVKD. CDR3 length: 15 amino acids. With 4 bases clipped from V and 7 bases from J, the junction kept 3 bases outside the gene matches. The CDR3 sequence is CAISAGQGENSPLHF. The CDR3 DNA sequence: TGTGCCATCAGTGCGGGACAGGGGGAAAATTCACCCCTCCACTTT.